This is a list of T cell receptor beta chains from one sample in a study of persistence of HIV-infected CD4 T cells. Their specific antigens are unknown. Assay used: immunoSEQ multiplex PCR; TCRdb lists only in-frame clones, some missing. The sample yields about 28,000 clones, roughly 86% seen once. The source material was CD4+ T cells sorted from PBMCs after roughly 18-hour stimulation, sampled from a patient who received antiretroviral therapy. These receptor sequences come from an adult man with HIV who was CMV-seropositive. The CDR3 runs from the conserved cysteine through the conserved F or W. A D gene is named only where the DNA matches it firmly. Expanded clones are given a class, and other clones once, few, many or no size at all.

J,V,length,size,D,DNA,CDR3
TRBJ1-4,TRBV5-6,16,-,-,TGTGCCAGCAGCGGACGTCTCAGGGCGATTGGAGAAAAACTGTTTTTT,CASSGRLRAIGEKLFF
TRBJ1-5,TRBV18,14,-,-,TGTGCCAGCTCACCGGACGGCCACAATCAGCCCCAGCATTTT,CASSPDGHNQPQHF
TRBJ1-2,TRBV15,14,-,-,TGTGCCACCAGCAGAGATCGACAGCAGGCTGGCTACACCTTC,CATSRDRQQAGYTF
TRBJ2-1,TRBV4-2,15,-,TRBD2,TGTGCCAGCAGCCAAGCGGGCGGGGGGTACAATGAGCAGTTCTTC,CASSQAGGGYNEQFF
TRBJ1-6,TRBV6-1,15,-,-,TGTGCCAGCAGTCAAGCGAGCTCCTATAATTCACCCCTCCACTTT,CASSQASSYNSPLHF
TRBJ1-3,TRBV2,15,once,-,TGTGCCAGCAGTGAAGGACAGTCACCTGGAAACACCATATATTTT,CASSEGQSPGNTIYF
TRBJ1-2,TRBV5-1,14,-,-,TGCGCCAGCAGCCCCCTACAGGGCTTGCGTGGCTACACCTTC,CASSPLQGLRGYTF
TRBJ2-6,TRBV11-2,18,-,-,TGTGCCAGCAGCCCCGCGAGGACATCGAGCTCTGGGGCCAACGTCCTGACTTTC,CASSPARTSSSGANVLTF
TRBJ2-3,TRBV9,16,-,TRBD1,TGTGCCAGCAGCGTGGGGACAGGGGGCACCACAGATACGCAGTATTTT,CASSVGTGGTTDTQYF
TRBJ1-6,TRBV3-1/TRBV3-2,18,-,-,TGTGCCAGCAGCCAAGATTTGTTGGGGGGGAGTGGGAATTCACCCCTCCACTTT,CASSQDLLGGSGNSPLHF
TRBJ2-1,TRBV19,15,-,TRBD1,TGTGCCAGTAGTACGCCCGGGACAGGGTACAATGAGCAGTTCTTC,CASSTPGTGYNEQFF
TRBJ1-2,TRBV5-1,15,-,TRBD1,TGCGCCAGCAGCGTCGGGACAGGATACGGTGGGGGCTACACCTTC,CASSVGTGYGGGYTF
TRBJ1-5,TRBV2,13,few,-,TGTGCCAGCTCTGGACTCACGGCCCAGCCCCAGCATTTT,CASSGLTAQPQHF
TRBJ2-7,TRBV18,15,-,-,TGTGCCAGCTCACCTAGGGCCGGGGTGGCTCAAGAGCAGTACTTC,CASSPRAGVAQEQYF
TRBJ2-7,TRBV10-2,14,-,TRBD2,TGCGCCAGCACACTAGCGGGGCCTACCTACGAGCAGTACTTC,CASTLAGPTYEQYF
TRBJ2-3,TRBV19,15,-,-,TGTGCCAGTAGTATACAACCGGGGGGCACAGATACGCAGTATTTT,CASSIQPGGTDTQYF
TRBJ2-6,TRBV5-5,16,-,-,TGTGCCAGCAGCTTGGGTTCCAGCTCTGGGGCCAACGTCCTGACTTTC,CASSLGSSSGANVLTF
TRBJ2-2,TRBV24-1,16,-,TRBD2,TGTGCCACCAGTGATTTAGCGGGACTGAACACCGGGGAGCTGTTTTTT,CATSDLAGLNTGELFF
TRBJ1-5,TRBV5-5,14,once,-,TGTGCCAGCAGCTTGGCAGGGGTAGGACAGCCCCAGCATTTT,CASSLAGVGQPQHF
TRBJ1-1,TRBV6-2/TRBV6-3,12,few,-,TGTGCCAGCAGTTACTCCCGGTTTGAAGCTTTCTTT,CASSYSRFEAFF
TRBJ2-7,TRBV28,20,-,TRBD2,TGTGCCAGCAGCGACTTGCCAGTTGGACTAGCGGGGGGCCGCCCGTACGAGCAGTACTTC,CASSDLPVGLAGGRPYEQYF
TRBJ2-7,TRBV6-1,15,-,TRBD2,TGTGCCAGCAGTGACGGGACTAGCTTCCCTTACGAGCAGTACTTC,CASSDGTSFPYEQYF
TRBJ1-3,TRBV7-2,13,-,TRBD1,TGTGCCAGCAGCAACAGGGGAGGAAACACCATATATTTT,CASSNRGGNTIYF
TRBJ1-4,TRBV5-1,13,-,-,TGCGCCAGCAGCCCCGGGACCTCTGAAAAACTGTTTTTT,CASSPGTSEKLFF
TRBJ2-3,TRBV27,13,-,TRBD1,TGTGCCATCGGAACACAGGGGATAGATACGCAGTATTTT,CAIGTQGIDTQYF
TRBJ1-1,TRBV10-2,14,few,TRBD1,TGCGCCAGCAGCCGGCAGGGGGCCGGGACTGAAGCTTTCTTT,CASSRQGAGTEAFF
TRBJ2-5,TRBV18,16,-,TRBD1,TGTGCCAGCTCACGACGGATGGGGACAGATCAAGAGACCCAGTACTTC,CASSRRMGTDQETQYF
TRBJ1-5,TRBV7-8,14,-,-,TGTGCCAGCAGCTTAGCTCGGGGTTATCAGCCCCAGCATTTT,CASSLARGYQPQHF
TRBJ2-7,TRBV7-2,12,-,-,TGTGCCAGCAGCTTAGACTCGCGGGTCCAGTACTTC,CASSLDSRVQYF
TRBJ2-7,TRBV5-4,13,few,-,TGTGCCAGCAGCCGTGGGGGACTCGGCGAGCAGTACTTC,CASSRGGLGEQYF
TRBJ1-1,TRBV6-6,14,-,-,TGTGCCAGCAGTTGGGGGGAAGTGAACACTGAAGCTTTCTTT,CASSWGEVNTEAFF
TRBJ1-5,TRBV5-6,15,-,-,TGTGCCAGCAGCGGGGCCGGGGCGGACAATCAGCCCCAGCATTTT,CASSGAGADNQPQHF
TRBJ1-6,TRBV6-4,18,-,-,TGTGCCAGCAACCGGAAGCGGGGGCTCAGCTCCTATAATTCACCCCTCCACTTT,CASNRKRGLSSYNSPLHF
TRBJ2-1,TRBV3-1/TRBV3-2,13,-,-,TGTGCCAGCAGCCGCACGGCGGGGTATGAGCAGTTCTTC,CASSRTAGYEQFF
TRBJ2-3,TRBV19,13,-,TRBD1,TGTGCCAGTGGACAGGGCGGCACAGATACGCAGTATTTT,CASGQGGTDTQYF
TRBJ1-1,TRBV3-1/TRBV3-2,15,-,-,TGTGCCAGCAGCAATATGCCGACAGGTTCCACTGAAGCTTTCTTT,CASSNMPTGSTEAFF
TRBJ1-4,TRBV27,16,-,-,TGTGCCAGCAGTTTAACAGGGACGGTAACTAATGAAAAACTGTTTTTT,CASSLTGTVTNEKLFF
TRBJ2-1,TRBV7-2,14,-,TRBD2,TGTGCCAGCGGGCTAGCGGGGGGCCATAATGAGCAGTTCTTC,CASGLAGGHNEQFF
TRBJ2-7,TRBV5-1,16,-,-,TGCGCCAGCAGCTTGGAAGGCAGTCAATTTTCCTACGAGCAGTACTTC,CASSLEGSQFSYEQYF
TRBJ2-1,TRBV19,14,-,-,TGTGCCAGTAGATGGGGTATCTCCTACAATGAGCAGTTCTTC,CASRWGISYNEQFF
TRBJ1-2,TRBV15,15,-,-,TGTGCCACCAGCAGAGATCGGATGCCTAACTATGGCTACACCTTC,CATSRDRMPNYGYTF
TRBJ2-5,TRBV5-1,17,few,TRBD2,TGCGCCAGCAGCCTGTATGGTAGCGGGGGGGCCCGAGAGACCCAGTACTTC,CASSLYGSGGARETQYF
TRBJ2-1,TRBV5-5,16,-,-,TGTGCCAGCAGCTTGAGGGCAGATCGCTCCTACAATGAGCAGTTCTTC,CASSLRADRSYNEQFF
TRBJ1-1,TRBV9,13,-,-,TGTGCCAGCAGCGTATCGGGGTACACTGAAGCTTTCTTT,CASSVSGYTEAFF
TRBJ1-3,TRBV10-3,14,-,-,TGTGCCATCAGCCTTCCGGGACAAGGAAACACCATATATTTT,CAISLPGQGNTIYF
TRBJ1-1,TRBV6-5,14,once,-,TGTGCCAGCAGGGTTACTACAGGGAACACTGAAGCTTTCTTT,CASRVTTGNTEAFF
TRBJ2-3,TRBV3-1/TRBV3-2,17,-,TRBD2,TGTGCCAGCAGCCAAGACGCCCCGCGGGGGGGCCGAGATACGCAGTATTTT,CASSQDAPRGGRDTQYF
TRBJ2-6,TRBV27,18,-,TRBD1,TGTGCCAGCAGTTTAGAGGGGGCCTCAAACTCTGGGGCCAACGTCCTGACTTTC,CASSLEGASNSGANVLTF
TRBJ1-2,TRBV12-5,11,few,-,TGTGCTAACTGGGGCCCGCCTGGCTACACCTTC,CANWGPPGYTF
TRBJ2-2,TRBV7-3,17,-,TRBD1,TGTGCCAGCAGCTCTGGGTACACAGGGGGAGCGGCCGGGGAGCTGTTTTTT,CASSSGYTGGAAGELFF
TRBJ2-2,TRBV7-9,17,few,TRBD2,TGTGCCAGCAGCCCAGGGACTAGCGGGACGAACACCGGGGAGCTGTTTTTT,CASSPGTSGTNTGELFF